This entry describes one T cell receptor (beta chain). Its antigen is still unknown. TCRdb keeps only in-frame clones here, not all; method: immunoSEQ multiplex PCR. The sample contains 97,000 or so clones, 70% to 85% of which appear only once. The data are from a study of cytotoxic CD8 clonotypes in ibrutinib-treated CLL. In the study overall: The subjects consisted of 11 relapsed/refractory and roughly 15 treatment-naive individuals, with roughly 17 IGHV unmutated.

The CDR3 totals 13 residues. Germline V gives CDR1 SGHKS, CDR2 YYEKEE (reference sequence). The V and J ends lost 2 bases and 10 bases respectively, with 10 bases between them. Study-level results: Starting clonality was above that of age-matched healthy donors and tracked circulating CD8+ T-cell counts. Clonality, elevated at ibrutinib response, dropped back toward baseline at progression. The clonality rise at ibrutinib response reflected private clonotype expansion.

This chain connects TRBV5-5 to TRBJ1-6; no firm D call. This TCR came from a human donor with chronic lymphocytic leukemia. Material: PBMCs, obtained after 12 months of ibrutinib treatment. CDR3 in amino acids: CASSLLRDSPLHF. In nucleotides, the CDR3 is TGTGCCAGCAGCTTACTACGAGACTCACCCCTCCACTTT.